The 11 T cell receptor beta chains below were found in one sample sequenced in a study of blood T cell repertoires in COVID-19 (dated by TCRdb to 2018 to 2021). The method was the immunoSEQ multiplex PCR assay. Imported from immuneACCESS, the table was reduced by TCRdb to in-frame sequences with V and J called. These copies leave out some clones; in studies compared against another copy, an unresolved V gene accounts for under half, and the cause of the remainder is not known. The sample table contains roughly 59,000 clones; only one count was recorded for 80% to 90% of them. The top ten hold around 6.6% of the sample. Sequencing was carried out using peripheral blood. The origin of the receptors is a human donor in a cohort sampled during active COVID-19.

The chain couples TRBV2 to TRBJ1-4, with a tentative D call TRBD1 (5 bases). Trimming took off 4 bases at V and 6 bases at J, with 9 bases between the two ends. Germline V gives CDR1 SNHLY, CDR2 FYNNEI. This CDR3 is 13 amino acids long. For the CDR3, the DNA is TGTGCCAGCAGTGCCAGGGCCGATGAAAAACTGTTTTTT. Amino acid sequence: CASSARADEKLFF. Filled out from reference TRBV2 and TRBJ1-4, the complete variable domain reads EPEVTQTPSHQVTQMGQEVILRCVPISNHLYFYWYRQILGQKVEFLVSFYNNEISEKSEIFDDQFSVERPDGSNFTLKIRSTKLEDSAMYFCASSARADEKLFFGSGTQLSVL.

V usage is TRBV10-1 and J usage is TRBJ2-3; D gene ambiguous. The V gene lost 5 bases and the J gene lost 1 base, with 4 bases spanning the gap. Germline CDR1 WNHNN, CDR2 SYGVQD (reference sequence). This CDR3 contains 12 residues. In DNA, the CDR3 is TGCGCCAGCAGTCATGGCACAGATACGCAGTATTTT. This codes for CASSHGTDTQYF.

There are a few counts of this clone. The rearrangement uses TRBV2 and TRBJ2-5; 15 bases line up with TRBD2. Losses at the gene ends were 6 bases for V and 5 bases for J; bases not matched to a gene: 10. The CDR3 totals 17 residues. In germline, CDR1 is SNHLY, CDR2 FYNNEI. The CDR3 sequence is CASRRTSGGAEGETQYF. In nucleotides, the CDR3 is TGTGCCAGCAGGCGGACTAGCGGGGGGGCCGAGGGTGAGACCCAGTACTTC.

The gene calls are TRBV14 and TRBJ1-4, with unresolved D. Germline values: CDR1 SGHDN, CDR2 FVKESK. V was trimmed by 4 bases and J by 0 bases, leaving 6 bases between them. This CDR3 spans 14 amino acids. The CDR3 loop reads CASSLIATNEKLFF. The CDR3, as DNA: TGTGCCAGCAGCCTCATTGCAACTAATGAAAAACTGTTTTTT.

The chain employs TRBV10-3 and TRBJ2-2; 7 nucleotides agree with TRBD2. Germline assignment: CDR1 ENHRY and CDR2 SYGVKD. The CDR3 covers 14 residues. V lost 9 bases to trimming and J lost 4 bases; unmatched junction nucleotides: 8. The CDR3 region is CAIPERDGTGELFF. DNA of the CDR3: TGTGCCATTCCCGAGCGGGACGGCACCGGGGAGCTGTTTTTT.

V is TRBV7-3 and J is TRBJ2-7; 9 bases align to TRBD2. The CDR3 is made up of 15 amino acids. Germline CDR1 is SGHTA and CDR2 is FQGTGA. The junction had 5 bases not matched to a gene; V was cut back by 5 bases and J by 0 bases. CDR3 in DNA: TGTGCCAGCAGCCTCAGCGGGGGGAGCTCCTACGAGCAGTACTTC. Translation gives CASSLSGGSSYEQYF.

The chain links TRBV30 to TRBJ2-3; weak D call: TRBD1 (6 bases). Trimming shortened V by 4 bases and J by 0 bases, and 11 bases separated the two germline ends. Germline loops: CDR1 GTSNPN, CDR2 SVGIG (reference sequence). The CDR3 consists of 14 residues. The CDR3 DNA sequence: TGTGCCTGGAACAGGGCCTTTAGCACAGATACGCAGTATTTT. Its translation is CAWNRAFSTDTQYF.

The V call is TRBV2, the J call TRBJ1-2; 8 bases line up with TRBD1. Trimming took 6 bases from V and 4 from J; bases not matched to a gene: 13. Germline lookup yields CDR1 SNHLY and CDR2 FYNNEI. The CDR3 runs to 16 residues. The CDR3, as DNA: TGTGCCAGCAGGGGTACGGACAGGGCCCGTGGCTATGGCTACACCTTC. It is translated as CASRGTDRARGYGYTF.

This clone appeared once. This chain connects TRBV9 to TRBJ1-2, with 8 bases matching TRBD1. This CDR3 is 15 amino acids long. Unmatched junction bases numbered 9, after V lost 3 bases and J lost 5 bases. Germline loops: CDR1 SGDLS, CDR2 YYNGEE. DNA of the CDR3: TGTGCCAGCAGCGCGATTGGACAGGGCTATTATGGCTACACCTTC. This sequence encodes CASSAIGQGYYGYTF.

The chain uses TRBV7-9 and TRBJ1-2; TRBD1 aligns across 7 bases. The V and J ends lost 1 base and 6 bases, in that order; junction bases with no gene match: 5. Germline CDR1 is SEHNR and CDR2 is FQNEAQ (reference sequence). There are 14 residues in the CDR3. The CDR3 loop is CASSLDGRGNGYTF. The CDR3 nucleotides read TGTGCCAGCAGCTTAGATGGCAGGGGGAATGGCTACACCTTC.

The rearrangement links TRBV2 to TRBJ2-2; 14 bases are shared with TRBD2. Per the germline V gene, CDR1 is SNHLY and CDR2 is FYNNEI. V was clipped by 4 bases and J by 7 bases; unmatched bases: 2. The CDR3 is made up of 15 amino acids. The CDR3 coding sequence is TGTGCCAGCAGTGGGACTAGCGGGAGGATCGGGGAGCTGTTTTTT. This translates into CASSGTSGRIGELFF.